Following are 17 T cell receptor beta chains from one sample sequenced in a study of T cell responses to AZD1222 COVID-19 vaccine. Using immunoSEQ multiplex PCR, the repertoire was profiled, and TCRdb retains in-frame clones only, with some absent. The sample lists around 99,000 clones, 70% to 90% occurring once. The source material was peripheral blood, sampled 28 days after the second AZD1222 dose. All receptors derive from an adult who received the AZD1222 COVID-19 vaccine.

In the case of this clone: The junction shows a germline mismatch at one end, possibly a read error. The genes are TRBV7-9 and TRBJ1-1; 9 bases map to TRBD1. The CDR3 covers 14 residues. CDR1 is SEHNR and CDR2 is FQNEAQ in the germline V gene (reference sequence). CDR3 protein: CASSNGQGNAEAFF. CDR3 DNA sequence: TGTGCCAGCAGCAACGGACAGGGGAACGCTGAAGCTTTCTTT.

This chain uses TRBV2 with TRBJ1-5, with no clear D. V shed 8 bases and J shed 0 bases, with 11 bases lying between them. Germline CDR1 SNHLY, CDR2 FYNNEI. The CDR3 is made up of 14 amino acids. CDR3 nucleotides: TGTGCCAGCCTTGGACCGTATAGCAATCAGCCCCAGCATTTT. Its protein is CASLGPYSNQPQHF.

The chain carries TRBV19 and TRBJ2-2; D gene uncertain. The CDR3 extends over 12 amino acids. Germline V gene data show CDR1 as LNHDA and CDR2 as SQIVND (reference sequence). With 7 bases removed from V and 4 bases from J, the gap between germline ends came to 7 bases. In DNA form, the CDR3 reads TGTGCCAGTATCTACGCCACCGGGGAGCTGTTTTTT. This sequence encodes CASIYATGELFF. The whole variable domain, remainder taken from reference TRBV19 and TRBJ2-2, is DGGITQSPKYLFRKEGQNVTLSCEQNLNHDAMYWYRQDPGQGLRLIYYSQIVNDFQKGDIAEGYSVSREKKESFPLTVTSAQKNPTAFYLCASIYATGELFFGEGSRLTVL.

V and J are TRBV27 and TRBJ1-2; maybe TRBD1 (6 bases). Germline loops: CDR1 MNHEY, CDR2 SMNVEV (reference sequence). This CDR3 contains 14 residues. The ends were cut back, 3 bases at V and 4 bases at J, with 12 bases in the middle. CDR3 region: CASSLSRGGYGYTF. The CDR3 DNA reads as TGTGCCAGCAGTTTGTCCAGGGGAGGCTATGGCTACACCTTC.

The V call is TRBV5-1, the J call TRBJ2-3, with D unresolved. In germline, CDR1 is SGHRS, CDR2 YFSETQ. The germline V and J ends were trimmed by 0 bases and 0 bases, with 11 bases remaining between them. CDR3 length equals 16 residues. The CDR3 sequence: CASSLGVGSSTDTQYF. In DNA, the CDR3 is TGCGCCAGCAGCTTGGGCGTCGGCAGTAGCACAGATACGCAGTATTTT.

This chain links TRBV9 with TRBJ1-6; maybe TRBD1 (5 bases). Trimming cost V 1 base and J 0 bases, with 20 bases left between them. The CDR3 runs 20 residues. CDR1 and CDR2 from the germline V gene are SGDLS and YYNGEE. The CDR3 DNA is TGTGCCAGCAGCGTATCCCCGGGAGGGGTAGGGAGCTCCTATAATTCACCCCTCCACTTT. The encoded protein is CASSVSPGGVGSSYNSPLHF.

The chain recombines TRBV10-3 with TRBJ2-6, with D unclear. V gave up 10 bases and J gave up 0 bases, with 10 bases separating them. This CDR3 has 14 amino acids. The germline V gene encodes CDR1 ENHRY and CDR2 SYGVKD. The CDR3 here is CASLKASGANVLTF. The DNA of the CDR3 is TGTGCCAGCTTGAAGGCCTCTGGGGCCAACGTCCTGACTTTC.

The rearrangement uses TRBV28 and TRBJ1-1; no clear D. The ends were cut back, 5 bases at V and 3 bases at J, with 7 bases in the middle. Germline lookup yields CDR1 MDHEN and CDR2 SYDVKM. The CDR3 has 12 residues. CDR3 coding DNA: TGTGCCAGCAGTACAATTTACACTGAAGCTTTCTTT. Translation gives CASSTIYTEAFF.

This chain uses TRBV25-1 with TRBJ1-2, with TRBD1 matching over 7 bases. Germline CDR1 MGHDK, CDR2 SYGVNS. J lost 4 bases, V lost 3 bases, and 5 bases had no gene match. The CDR3 spans 14 residues. This chain's CDR3 is CASSEPGQLYGYTF. The CDR3 DNA follows: TGTGCCAGCAGTGAGCCGGGACAGCTCTATGGCTACACCTTC.

The V and J genes are TRBV12-3 or TRBV12-4 and TRBJ2-7; tentatively, D is TRBD1 or TRBD2 (6 bases each). V was pared by 2 bases and J by 4 bases, with 9 bases between. This CDR3 region has 13 residues. The CDR3 reads CASSLRGGYEQYF. The CDR3 DNA reads TGTGCCAGCAGTTTACGAGGGGGGTACGAGCAGTACTTC.

The chain is built from TRBV19 and TRBJ1-2; perhaps TRBD1 as D (5 bases). V was cut by 2 bases and J by 4 bases, with 8 bases left in between. Germline values: CDR1 LNHDA, CDR2 SQIVND (reference sequence). The CDR3 is made up of 13 amino acids. The CDR3 region has the DNA TGTGCCAGTAGTATACAGGGCCTCTATGGCTACACCTTC. This translates into CASSIQGLYGYTF.

This clone appeared a few times. The V call is TRBV24-1, the J call TRBJ2-7; TRBD1 matches 12 bases. Germline-derived CDR1 and CDR2 are KGHDR and SFDVKD. This CDR3 spans 16 amino acids. Losses at the gene ends were 4 bases for V and 6 bases for J; bases not matched to a gene: 9. The CDR3 region has the DNA TGTGCCACCAGTGACCCAGGGACAGGGGGCGTCGGCGAGCAGTACTTC. This gives the protein CATSDPGTGGVGEQYF.

The chain joins TRBV6-2 or TRBV6-3 to TRBJ1-6; TRBD1 agrees at 7 bases. The J segment lost 5 bases and the V segment lost 6 bases, leaving 7 bases of the junction unmatched. This CDR3 is built from 15 residues. Per the germline V gene, CDR1 is MNHEY and CDR2 is SVGEGT. CDR3 loop: CASSRSRGHNSPLHF. CDR3 in DNA: TGTGCCAGCAGCCGGAGTAGGGGGCATAATTCACCCCTCCACTTT.

This chain joins TRBV6-5 and TRBJ2-7, with D hard to call. The V gene lost 0 bases and the J gene lost 4 bases, with 16 bases spanning the gap. CDR1 is MNHEY and CDR2 is SVGAGI in the germline V gene. The CDR3 spans 16 residues. CDR3 DNA: TGTGCCAGCAGTTACTCGTCTCTGGGATCCCTTTACGAGCAGTACTTC. The encoded protein is CASSYSSLGSLYEQYF.

The V and J genes are TRBV24-1 and TRBJ2-4; 8 bases match TRBD2. V shed 10 bases, J shed 16 bases, and the junction held 11 bases outside the gene matches. The CDR3 extends over 11 amino acids. Germline CDR1 reads KGHDR; CDR2 reads SFDVKD. As DNA, the CDR3 is TGTGCCACGCAAACTTCTAGCGGGTACTACTTC. Its protein product is CATQTSSGYYF.

V usage is TRBV19 and J usage is TRBJ2-3, with D possibly matching TRBD2 (6 bases). Germline CDR1 LNHDA, CDR2 SQIVND (reference sequence). V lost 4 bases and J lost 1, with 9 bases in between. CDR3 size: 14 residues. CDR3 sequence reads: CASSTGAGTDTQYF. The CDR3, as DNA: TGTGCCAGTAGTACGGGAGCCGGCACAGATACGCAGTATTTT. Full variable domain (outside the CDR3, taken from reference TRBV19 and TRBJ2-3): DGGITQSPKYLFRKEGQNVTLSCEQNLNHDAMYWYRQDPGQGLRLIYYSQIVNDFQKGDIAEGYSVSREKKESFPLTVTSAQKNPTAFYLCASSTGAGTDTQYFGPGTRLTVL.

The J gene is TRBJ1-1, the V gene TRBV29-1; perhaps TRBD1 as D (5 bases). Trimming left V 6 bases short and J 5 bases short, with 19 bases between. The CDR3 loop spans 14 amino acids. Germline V gene sequence: CDR1 SQVTM, CDR2 ANQGSEA. This CDR3 is CSVGGPPQRTEAFF. CDR3 coding DNA: TGCAGCGTGGGGGGACCTCCCCAGAGGACTGAAGCTTTCTTT.